These 14 T cell receptor beta chains were sequenced from one sample in a study of response to subunit inactivated influenza vaccine. In TCRdb, the RT-PCR reads were re-called with MiXCR into one record per CDR3 protein. The sample has around 530,000 distinct CDR3 sequences, about 10% seen once. The sequences come from PBMCs from blood, collected on the day of vaccination. The receptors were sampled from a man over 45 who received an inactivated influenza vaccine.

The CDR3 DNA sequence: TGTGCCATCAGTGAGTCGCTGGGCTACAATGAGCAGTTCTTC. Encoded protein: CAISESLGYNEQFF. The chain combines TRBV10-3 with TRBJ2-1; D unclear. The length of the CDR3 is 14 residues. The germline V gene has CDR1 ENHRY and CDR2 SYGVKD. V was cut by 0 bases and J by 3 bases, with 6 bases left in between.

A few counts support this clonotype. This sequence joins TRBV7-2 and TRBJ2-5, with 11 bases identical to TRBD2. Losses at the gene ends were 4 bases for V and 4 bases for J; bases not matched to a gene: 2. CDR1 is SGHTA, CDR2 FQGNSA, per germline. The CDR3 sequence is 14 residues long. The chain's CDR3 is CASSWGTSGETQYF. The CDR3 region has the DNA TGTGCCAGCAGCTGGGGGACTAGCGGAGAGACCCAGTACTTC.

This clonotype was seen only a few times. The chain employs TRBV5-6 and TRBJ1-5; D uncertain. V lost 1 base and J 7 bases, leaving 12 bases between the germline ends. This CDR3 is built from 14 residues. CDR1 is SGHDT and CDR2 is YYEEEE in the germline V gene. In nucleotides, the CDR3 is TGTGCCAGCAGCTTGATCTCCTCCGCGCAGCCCCAGCATTTT. Its protein is CASSLISSAQPQHF.

This clonotype was observed a few times. The V call is TRBV12-3 or TRBV12-4, the J call TRBJ2-7; D is unclear. There are 14 residues in the CDR3. Trimming pared 6 bases from V and 4 bases from J, leaving 16 bases between. CDR3 bases: TGTGCCAGCAGCCCCAATTCCCCAGGTTACGAGCAGTACTTC. This encodes CASSPNSPGYEQYF.

The table lists this clonotype with many counts. The chain employs TRBV15 and TRBJ2-2, with D possibly matching TRBD2 (6 bases). Germline loops: CDR1 LNHNV, CDR2 YYDKDF (reference sequence). V was pared by 2 bases and J by 7 bases, with 14 bases between. This CDR3 comprises 15 residues. CDR3 in DNA: TGTGCCACCAGCAGACGCGGGGCCGGCGGCGGGGAGCTGTTTTTT. It yields the protein CATSRRGAGGGELFF.

This clonotype was seen a few times. The chain has TRBV6-4 and TRBJ2-2; D gene uncertain. V dropped 4 bases and J dropped 3 bases, with 12 bases sitting between them. This CDR3 is 15 amino acids long. Germline CDR1 MRHNA, CDR2 SNTAGT. Written as DNA, the CDR3 is TGTGCCAGCAGTGTCCGGGTTGGGGACACCGGGGAGCTGTTTTTT. It specifies CASSVRVGDTGELFF.

The rearrangement uses TRBV12-3 or TRBV12-4 and TRBJ2-3; D unresolved. The CDR3 spans 13 residues. V lost 8 bases, J lost 2 bases, and 11 bases lay in between. Here the CDR3 reads CASDGRNTDTQYF. CDR3 coding DNA: TGTGCCAGCGACGGCAGAAACACAGATACGCAGTATTTT.

The table lists this clonotype with a few counts. This chain connects TRBV11-2 to TRBJ2-7; the D gene is possibly TRBD1 (6 bases). Germline CDR1 SGHAT, CDR2 FQNNGV. The CDR3 is made up of 14 amino acids. V lost 1 base, J lost 4 bases, and 11 bases lay in between. This CDR3 is CASSLAWTAYEQYF. Here the CDR3 DNA reads TGTGCCAGCAGCTTAGCATGGACAGCTTACGAGCAGTACTTC.

The rearrangement links TRBV10-3 to TRBJ2-1; the match to TRBD2 covers 9 bases. The CDR3 has 20 residues. With V trimmed by 0 bases and J by 8 bases, 20 bases remained unmatched. CDR1 is ENHRY and CDR2 is SYGVKD in the germline V gene. CDR3 DNA sequence: TGTGCCATCAGTGAGTCCCGGGGTGCGTTAGCGGGAGTCCGTGGGGATGAGCAGTTCTTC. It encodes CAISESRGALAGVRGDEQFF.

There are a few counts of this clonotype. The chain recombines TRBV20-1 with TRBJ1-2; D is unclear. There are 10 residues in the CDR3. Per germline, CDR1 DFQATT and CDR2 SNEGSKA (reference sequence). V lost 0 bases and J 8 bases, leaving 4 bases between the germline ends. In DNA, the CDR3 is TGCAGTGCTAGAGATAGAGGCTACACCTTC. It encodes CSARDRGYTF.

This clonotype has just a few counts. This chain uses TRBV6-2 or TRBV6-3 with TRBJ2-7, with no clear D. The CDR3 loop spans 13 amino acids. CDR1 is MNHEY and CDR2 is SVGEGT in the germline V gene. The V end was cut by 5 bases, the J end by 2 bases, with 10 bases between. The CDR3 spells CASSPQEAYEQYF. CDR3 DNA sequence: TGTGCCAGCAGTCCGCAAGAGGCCTACGAGCAGTACTTC.

This clonotype has a handful of counts. The rearrangement uses TRBV7-2 and TRBJ2-5; D might be TRBD1 or TRBD2, each matching 5 bases. This CDR3 contains 14 residues. CDR1 is SGHTA, CDR2 FQGNSA, per germline. V lost 5 bases to trimming and J lost 5 bases, with 15 bases between them. The CDR3 here is CASSPGTSRETQYF. CDR3 DNA: TGTGCCAGCAGCCCCGGGACGAGCCGGGAGACCCAGTACTTC.

The chain recombines TRBV6-2 or TRBV6-3 with TRBJ1-1; the D is unclear. The CDR3 is made up of 12 amino acids. Looked up from germline, CDR1 is MNHEY and CDR2 is SVGEGT. The ends were cut back, 2 bases at V and 11 bases at J, with 12 bases in the middle. CDR3: CASSYLFGEAFF. The CDR3 nucleotides are TGTGCCAGCAGTTACCTTTTTGGGGAGGCTTTCTTT.

This clonotype occurred many times. The CDR3 DNA reads as TGTGCCAGCAGGGACTACACTGAAGCTTTCTTT. Residues: CASRDYTEAFF. V gene TRBV6-2 or TRBV6-3 combines with J gene TRBJ1-1; unclear D gene. Germline V CDR1 and CDR2: MNHEY, SVGEGT. V was cut by 6 bases and J by 3 bases, with 5 bases left in between. The CDR3 loop spans 11 amino acids.